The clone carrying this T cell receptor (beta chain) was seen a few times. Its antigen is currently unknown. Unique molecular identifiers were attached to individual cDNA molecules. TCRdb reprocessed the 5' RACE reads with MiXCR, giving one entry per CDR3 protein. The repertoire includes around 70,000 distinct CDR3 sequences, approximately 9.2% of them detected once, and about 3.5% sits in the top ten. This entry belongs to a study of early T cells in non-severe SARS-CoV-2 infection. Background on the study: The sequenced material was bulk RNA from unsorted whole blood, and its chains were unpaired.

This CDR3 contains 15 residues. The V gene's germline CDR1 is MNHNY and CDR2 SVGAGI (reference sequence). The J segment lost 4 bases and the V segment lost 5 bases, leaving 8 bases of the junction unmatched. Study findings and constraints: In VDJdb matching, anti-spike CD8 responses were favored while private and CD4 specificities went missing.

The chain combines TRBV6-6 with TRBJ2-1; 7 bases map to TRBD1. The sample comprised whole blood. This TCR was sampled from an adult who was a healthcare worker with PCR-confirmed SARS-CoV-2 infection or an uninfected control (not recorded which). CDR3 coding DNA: TGTGCCAGCAGTGCGGACAGGTCCACGTACAATGAGCAGTTCTTC. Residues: CASSADRSTYNEQFF.